The 12 T cell receptor beta chains reported below all come from one sample, sequenced in a study of blood T cell repertoires in COVID-19. Assay used: immunoSEQ multiplex PCR; TCRdb lists only in-frame clones, some missing. This sample has fewer than 450,000 clones, with 88% found just once. Sample: PBMCs or T cells enriched from blood (not recorded which). These receptors all come from a woman between 40 and 50 years old with acute COVID-19.

The V and J genes are TRBV7-9 and TRBJ2-3; 9 positions match TRBD2. With 5 bases clipped from V and 3 bases from J, the junction kept 9 bases outside the gene matches. Germline V gene sequence: CDR1 SEHNR, CDR2 FQNEAQ (reference sequence). The CDR3 contains 16 residues. For the CDR3, the DNA is TGTGCCAGCAGCCCGCGCGGGGGGGCAGGGACAGATACGCAGTATTTT. Residues: CASSPRGGAGTDTQYF. The variable domain in full, completed from reference TRBV7-9 and TRBJ2-3, reads DTGVSQNPRHKITKRGQNVTFRCDPISEHNRLYWYRQTLGQGPEFLTYFQNEAQLEKSRLLSDRFSAERPKGSFSTLEIQRTEQGDSAMYLCASSPRGGAGTDTQYFGPGTRLTVL.

The J gene is TRBJ1-1, the V gene TRBV14; 7 bases are a match to TRBD1. V trimming: 4 bases; J trimming: 4 bases; junction bases outside the gene matches: 9. Germline CDR1 is SGHDN and CDR2 is FVKESK. The CDR3 runs 15 residues. The CDR3 here is CASSPRQGLITEAFF. DNA for the CDR3: TGTGCCAGCAGCCCCCGACAGGGCCTAATCACTGAAGCTTTCTTT.

The chain is built from TRBV7-8 and TRBJ1-3, with D uncertain. CDR3 length equals 17 residues. Germline CDR1 is SGHVS and CDR2 is FQNEAQ. With 5 bases removed from V and 0 bases from J, the gap between germline ends came to 17 bases. DNA of the CDR3: TGTGCCAGCAGCAAAAGTAGGACTGCCCGCTCTGGAAACACCATATATTTT. It codes for CASSKSRTARSGNTIYF.

The chain recombines TRBV7-8 with TRBJ2-5, with D perhaps TRBD1 (5 bases). CDR3 length equals 14 residues. The germline CDR1 and CDR2 sequences are SGHVS and FQNEAQ. The V and J ends lost 5 bases and 5 bases respectively, with 15 bases between them. The CDR3 coding sequence is TGTGCCAGCAGCCCCTCAGGGCATGGGGAGACCCAGTACTTC. The encoded protein is CASSPSGHGETQYF.

The gene calls are TRBV11-2 and TRBJ1-2, with 10 bases identical to TRBD1. Germline V gene sequence: CDR1 SGHAT, CDR2 FQNNGV. V shed 0 bases and J 2 bases; nucleotides not matched to a gene: 6. This CDR3 comprises 17 residues. The CDR3 spells CASSLDIGTGVNYGYTF. CDR3 sequence (DNA): TGTGCCAGCAGCTTAGATATTGGGACAGGGGTAAACTATGGCTACACCTTC. The full variable domain, completed using reference TRBV11-2 and TRBJ1-2, is EAGVAQSPRYKIIEKRQSVAFWCNPISGHATLYWYQQILGQGPKLLIQFQNNGVVDDSQLPKDRFSAERLKGVDSTLKIQPAKLEDSAVYLCASSLDIGTGVNYGYTFGSGTRLTVV.

The chain has TRBV5-1 and TRBJ1-1; 8 bases match TRBD1. Germline CDR1 is SGHRS and CDR2 is YFSETQ. The CDR3 runs to 13 residues. The V segment lost 6 bases and the J segment 1 base; nucleotides outside the gene matches: 2. The CDR3 bases are TGCGCCAGCAAGGGACAGGCGAACACTGAAGCTTTCTTT. Translated: CASKGQANTEAFF.

V gene TRBV5-4 combines with J gene TRBJ2-5; 11 nucleotides line up with TRBD1. The germline gives CDR1 SGHNT, CDR2 YYREEE (reference sequence). With 4 bases clipped from V and 5 bases from J, the junction kept 7 bases outside the gene matches. The CDR3 is made up of 15 amino acids. The chain's CDR3 is CASSLGQGGFETQYF. As DNA, the CDR3 is TGTGCCAGCAGCCTGGGACAGGGGGGTTTTGAGACCCAGTACTTC.

The chain carries TRBV19 and TRBJ1-5; tentatively, D is TRBD1 (6 bases). V was trimmed by 5 bases and J by 0 bases, leaving 14 bases between them. The CDR3 covers 16 residues. Germline V lookup: CDR1 LNHDA, CDR2 SQIVND (reference sequence). The CDR3 protein is CASSGGQIYSNQPQHF. DNA for the CDR3: TGTGCCAGTAGTGGCGGACAGATTTATAGCAATCAGCCCCAGCATTTT.

The V call is TRBV19, the J call TRBJ1-4; no definite D call. From germline, CDR1 is LNHDA and CDR2 SQIVND (reference sequence). Trimming cost V 5 bases and J 8 bases, with 18 bases left between them. There are 15 residues in the CDR3. CDR3 sequence reads: CASSAQEGVREKLFF. For the CDR3, the DNA is TGTGCCAGTAGTGCGCAGGAGGGCGTGCGGGAAAAACTGTTTTTT.

V and J are TRBV3-1 (or the pseudogene TRBV3-2) and TRBJ1-1; the D gene is possibly TRBD1 (5 bases). The germline V gene has CDR1 LGHDT and CDR2 YNNKEL (reference sequence). Trimming took off 1 base at V and 4 bases at J, with 10 bases between the two ends. CDR3 length: 14 residues. CDR3 residues: CASSQVHRSTEAFF. The DNA for the CDR3 is TGTGCCAGCAGCCAAGTACACAGGTCCACTGAAGCTTTCTTT.

This clone turned up a few times. The V and J genes are TRBV6-1 and TRBJ1-3; D is perhaps TRBD1 (6 bases). The CDR3 is made up of 15 amino acids. V was cut by 2 bases and J by 2 bases, with 10 bases left in between. Germline CDR1 and CDR2: MNHNS and SASEGT. CDR3 amino acids: CASSETWTAGNTIYF. The CDR3 nucleotides read TGTGCCAGCAGTGAAACCTGGACAGCTGGAAACACCATATATTTT.

The chain carries TRBV7-9 and TRBJ1-1; 8 bases map to TRBD1. V lost 4 bases and J lost 1; bases outside the gene matches: 5. This CDR3 spans 15 amino acids. In germline, CDR1 is SEHNR, CDR2 FQNEAQ (reference sequence). The CDR3 nucleotides read TGTGCCAGCAGCTCAAGGGGGACAGGGAACACTGAAGCTTTCTTT. Translation gives CASSSRGTGNTEAFF.